This T cell receptor beta chain appears in the sequencing data of a study of blood T cells in healthy people across ages. A second roughly 7 to 11 cycle PCR used barcoded and J-beta primers. Every molecule of cDNA carried a tag from a template-switch adaptor with 12 random nucleotides. TCRdb itself ran the 5' RACE reads through MiXCR, one entry per CDR3 protein. The sample has roughly 800,000 distinct CDR3 sequences, 20% to 30% seen once; the top ten hold over 2.5%. Between the trimmed V and J ends, which lost 3 bases and 4 bases, there was a span of 16 bases. The CDR3 loop spans 15 amino acids. Germline V gene data show CDR1 as GTSNPN and CDR2 as SVGIG (reference sequence). These records were also assigned to another study, of T cells of mothers and their children.

Sequencing was performed on blood. V and J are TRBV30 and TRBJ2-1; D could derive from TRBD1 or TRBD2 (5 bases each). The sequence was collected from a boy aged 5-17 years in good health. The CDR3 loop is CAWRVLGTVYNEQFF. The CDR3 nucleotides read TGTGCCTGGAGGGTCCTCGGGACGGTATACAATGAGCAGTTCTTC. Full variable domain (rest looked up from reference TRBV30 and TRBJ2-1): SQTIHQWPATLVQPVGSPLSLECTVEGTSNPNLYWYRQAAGRGLQLLFYSVGIGQISSEVPQNLSASRPQDRQFILSSKKLLLSDSGFYLCAWRVLGTVYNEQFFGPGTRLTVL.